This T cell receptor beta chain was profiled in a study of cytomegalovirus exposure and HLA in healthy donors (dated by TCRdb to 2016 to 2017). As for the study more broadly: According to a later analysis, the roughly 130 validation repertoires were produced on the same platform as the approximately 620 repertoires of the first cohort. The aim of the study was to test whether cataloging public T cell receptors could identify signatures of past pathogen exposure. Along with the approximately 700-subject first cohort, a separate validation cohort of around 120 different subjects was used. The study combined high-throughput TCR immunosequencing, statistical association of individual TCRs with disease status, and machine learning to predict cytomegalovirus infection status.

Study-wide conclusions, independent of this receptor: A few of the identified cytomegalovirus-associated TCR beta chains were confirmed in vitro to be specific for cytomegalovirus antigens. Across donors, most TCR sequences were observed very rarely, whereas some public TCRs were present in many individuals. The classifier was reported to diagnose cytomegalovirus status with high specificity and sensitivity in both the original cohort and the validation cohort. A later analysis had no HLA typing for the validation cohort, so co-occurrence there was scored across all 130 or so repertoires. In the study, approximately 150 TCR beta chains were listed as associated with cytomegalovirus. A later analysis found that TCRs clustered in the first cohort also tended to co-occur in the 120 validation repertoires, with about 94% of cluster scores above 0. According to the authors, the approach could potentially be generalized to other disease states and immunological phenotypes.

The CDR3 covers 17 residues, taking in both the cysteine and the phenylalanine. Only the CDR3 part of the read is kept: 51 bases, read in frame from the first base. From a lookup of the germline V gene, CDR1 and CDR2 are MDHEN and SYDVKM. Trimming costs V 5 bases and J 5 bases, and their ends lie 22 bases apart. To note about this clone: The specificity of this receptor is unknown. No base-level quality is on record; no much larger clone is a single base apart.

Separate from the approximately 690-subject first cohort, the validation cohort of roughly 120 subjects was the group to which the donors belonged. The library was made by the immunoSEQ multiplex PCR assay. Concerning the study's data processing: A statistical classification framework was built for diagnosing cytomegalovirus status from the catalog of TCR beta chain sequences. TCRdb carries this immuneACCESS record with in-frame sequences only. Its versions omit some clonotypes, under half of them owing to an unresolved V gene in the studies checked, with the rest unexplained. V and J calls plus clone size are reproduced from that table; the DNA served to infer D and trimming. For this sample there are 110,000 or so clones; about 88% appear just once. 4% to 4.5% of the sample is held by the ten biggest clonotypes.

The receptor was isolated from a woman in her late teens or twenties in good health and CMV-seropositive. The chain links TRBV28 with TRBJ1-5; the D gene is not confidently resolved. The sequenced sample consisted of PBMCs. CDR3 sequence: CASSLTTFREGYQPQHF. The nucleotide sequence is TGTGCCAGCAGTCTAACAACTTTTAGGGAGGGATATCAGCCCCAGCATTTT.